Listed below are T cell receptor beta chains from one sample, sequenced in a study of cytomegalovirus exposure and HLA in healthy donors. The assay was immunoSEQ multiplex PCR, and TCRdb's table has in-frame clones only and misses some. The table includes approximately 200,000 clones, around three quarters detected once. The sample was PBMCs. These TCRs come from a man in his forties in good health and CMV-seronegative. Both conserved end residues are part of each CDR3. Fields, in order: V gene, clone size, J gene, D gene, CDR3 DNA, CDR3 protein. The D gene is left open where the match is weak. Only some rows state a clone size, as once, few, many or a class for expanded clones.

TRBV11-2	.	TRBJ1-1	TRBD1	TGTGCCAGCAGCTCGGGACAGAGGAACACTGAAGCTTTCTTT	CASSSGQRNTEAFF
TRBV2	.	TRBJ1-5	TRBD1	TGTGCCAGCACCCTACCCCGGGACAGGGGGTCGGGCAATCAGCCCCAGCATTTT	CASTLPRDRGSGNQPQHF
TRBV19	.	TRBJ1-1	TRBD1	TGTGCCAGTAGCGGACAGGGAAAAACTGAAGCTTTCTTT	CASSGQGKTEAFF
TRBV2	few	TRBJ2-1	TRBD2	TGTGCCAGCAGAGCCGGGGCTAGCGGGAGGGTTTGGGATGAGCAGTTCTTC	CASRAGASGRVWDEQFF
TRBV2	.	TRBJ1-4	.	TGTGCCAGCAGTGGCTTGGGGGGTGAAAAACTGTTTTTT	CASSGLGGEKLFF
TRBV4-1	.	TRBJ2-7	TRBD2	TGCGCCAGCAGCCACCCTGGGACTAGCGGGGGCCGGGGAGACGAGCAGTACTTC	CASSHPGTSGGRGDEQYF
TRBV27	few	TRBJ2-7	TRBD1	TGTGCCAGCAGTTCGTCGAGCCGGGACAGGGTATCCTACGAGCAGTACTTC	CASSSSSRDRVSYEQYF
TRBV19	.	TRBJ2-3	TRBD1	TGTGCCAGTAGCATGGACAGGGGAAGCACAGATACGCAGTATTTT	CASSMDRGSTDTQYF
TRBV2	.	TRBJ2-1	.	TGTGCCAGCAAATTAGGGGGAAACAATGAGCAGTTCTTC	CASKLGGNNEQFF
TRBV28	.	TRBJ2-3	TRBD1	TGTGCCAGCAGTCCCGCCGGGACAGGCACAGATACGCAGTATTTT	CASSPAGTGTDTQYF
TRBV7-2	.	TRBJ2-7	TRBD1	TGTGCCAGCAGCTTAGGGACAGGGGTCTACGAGCAGTACTTC	CASSLGTGVYEQYF
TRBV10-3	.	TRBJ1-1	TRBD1	TGTGCCATCAGTTTAACAGGGGGAAAGGGGACTGAAGCTTTCTTT	CAISLTGGKGTEAFF
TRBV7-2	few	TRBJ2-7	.	TGTGCCAGCAGCTTAGCGTGGGGCAGCTCCTACGAGCAGTACTTC	CASSLAWGSSYEQYF
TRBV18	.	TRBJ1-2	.	TGTGCCAGCTCACCACCCGGGGGTAACTATGGCTACACCTTC	CASSPPGGNYGYTF
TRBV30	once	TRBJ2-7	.	TGTGCCTGGAGTCCACGAAACGAGCAGTACTTC	CAWSPRNEQYF
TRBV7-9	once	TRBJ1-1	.	TGTGCCAGCAGCTTAAGGGGGTATGGACACGGCACTGAAGCTTTCTTT	CASSLRGYGHGTEAFF
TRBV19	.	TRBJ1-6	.	TGTGCCAGTAGTACCAGGTCCGATAATTCACCCCTCCACTTT	CASSTRSDNSPLHF
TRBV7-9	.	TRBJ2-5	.	TGTGCCAGCAGCCGCTCTAGAGAGTTGGAGACCCAGTACTTC	CASSRSRELETQYF
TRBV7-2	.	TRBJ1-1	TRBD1	TGTGCCAGCATCGATACAGGGGGCGCCACTGAAGCTTTCTTT	CASIDTGGATEAFF
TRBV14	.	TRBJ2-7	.	TGTGCCAGCAGCCAAGCGGGGGCCTACGAGCAGTACTTC	CASSQAGAYEQYF
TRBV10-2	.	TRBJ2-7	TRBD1	TGCGCCACCCGGGACAGGGTCTCCTACGAGCAGTACTTC	CATRDRVSYEQYF
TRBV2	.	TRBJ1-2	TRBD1	TGTGCCAGCAGTGGTACGGGACAGGGTAGGGATGGCTACACCTTC	CASSGTGQGRDGYTF
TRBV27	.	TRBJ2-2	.	TGTGCCAGCAGCCCATCGTGGGGCGGCACCGGGGAGCTGTTTTTT	CASSPSWGGTGELFF
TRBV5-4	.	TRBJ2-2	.	TGTGCCAGCAGCCAGGGCGGGGAGCTGTTTTTT	CASSQGGELFF
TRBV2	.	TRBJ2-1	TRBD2	TGTGCCAGCAGCGGACGGGGGGGCCTTCATGAGCAGTTCTTC	CASSGRGGLHEQFF
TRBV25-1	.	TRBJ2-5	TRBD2	TGTGCCAGCAGTGACTGGGACCGACTAGCGCCGACCCAGTACTTC	CASSDWDRLAPTQYF
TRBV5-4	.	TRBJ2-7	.	TGTGCCAGCAGCCCCGGCGGGGACTCCTACGAGCAGTACTTC	CASSPGGDSYEQYF
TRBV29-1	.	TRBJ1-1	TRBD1	TGCAGCGCAGACAGGGGGAACACTGAAGCTTTCTTT	CSADRGNTEAFF
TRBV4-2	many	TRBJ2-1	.	TGTGCCAGCAGCCAAGAGGGGAGTAGCGGCTACAATGAGCAGTTCTTC	CASSQEGSSGYNEQFF